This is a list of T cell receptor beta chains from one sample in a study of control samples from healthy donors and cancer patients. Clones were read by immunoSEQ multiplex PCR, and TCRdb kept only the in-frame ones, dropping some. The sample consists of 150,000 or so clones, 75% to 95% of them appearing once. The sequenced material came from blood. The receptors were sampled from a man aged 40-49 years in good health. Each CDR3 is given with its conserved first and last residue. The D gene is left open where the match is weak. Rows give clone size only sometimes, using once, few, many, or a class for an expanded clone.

CDR3 DNA: TGTGCCAGCAGCTTGGACTGGAATTCACCCCTCCACTTT
CDR3 protein: CASSLDWNSPLHF
V gene: TRBV5-4
D gene: NA
clone size: NA
J gene: TRBJ1-6

CDR3 DNA: TGTGCCAGCAGCCAAACCCGGGACAGGGCGAACACCGGGGAGCTGTTTTTT
CDR3 protein: CASSQTRDRANTGELFF
V gene: TRBV7-3
D gene: TRBD1
clone size: NA
J gene: TRBJ2-2

CDR3 DNA: TGCAGTGCTGGTGGACTAGCGGGGGTGGCGCGAACCTACAATGAGCAGTTCTTC
CDR3 protein: CSAGGLAGVARTYNEQFF
V gene: TRBV20-1
D gene: TRBD2
clone size: NA
J gene: TRBJ2-1

CDR3 DNA: TGCGCCAGCACCAAAGGGGGGAACACTGAAGCTTTCTTT
CDR3 protein: CASTKGGNTEAFF
V gene: TRBV5-1
D gene: NA
clone size: NA
J gene: TRBJ1-1

CDR3 DNA: TGTGCCAGCAGTGAAGCGGGGGTTAACTATGGCTACACCTTC
CDR3 protein: CASSEAGVNYGYTF
V gene: TRBV2
D gene: NA
clone size: NA
J gene: TRBJ1-2

CDR3 DNA: TGCGCCAGCAGCGAACAAGAGGTTGGGACAGGGTATGAAAAACTGTTTTTT
CDR3 protein: CASSEQEVGTGYEKLFF
V gene: TRBV4-1
D gene: TRBD1
clone size: NA
J gene: TRBJ1-4

CDR3 DNA: TGCGCCAGCAGCTTGGGGCCGGGGGGGTCAGATACGCAGTATTTT
CDR3 protein: CASSLGPGGSDTQYF
V gene: TRBV5-1
D gene: TRBD2
clone size: NA
J gene: TRBJ2-3

CDR3 DNA: TGCAGCTACCACAGCTCCGGGGAGCTGTTTTTT
CDR3 protein: CSYHSSGELFF
V gene: TRBV29-1
D gene: NA
clone size: NA
J gene: TRBJ2-2

CDR3 DNA: TGTGCCAGCAGTCTCAGGGGCGCAACTAATGAAAAACTGTTTTTT
CDR3 protein: CASSLRGATNEKLFF
V gene: TRBV5-6
D gene: NA
clone size: NA
J gene: TRBJ1-4

CDR3 DNA: TGCGCCAGCAGCTTGCTACTAGCGGGGGGCCGCACAGATACGCAGTATTTT
CDR3 protein: CASSLLLAGGRTDTQYF
V gene: TRBV5-1
D gene: TRBD2
clone size: NA
J gene: TRBJ2-3

CDR3 DNA: TGTGCCGTAGGGACAGGGGGCGTGAGGAACACTGAAGCTTTCTTT
CDR3 protein: CAVGTGGVRNTEAFF
V gene: TRBV7-9
D gene: TRBD1
clone size: NA
J gene: TRBJ1-1

CDR3 DNA: TGTGCCAGCAGCGCGCATAGCTGGGCAGGGATACAAGAGACCCAGTACTTC
CDR3 protein: CASSAHSWAGIQETQYF
V gene: TRBV9
D gene: NA
clone size: once
J gene: TRBJ2-5

CDR3 DNA: TGTGCCAGCAGTGAACTACAGGGTGATTCACCCCTCCACTTT
CDR3 protein: CASSELQGDSPLHF
V gene: TRBV6-1
D gene: NA
clone size: NA
J gene: TRBJ1-6

CDR3 DNA: TGTGCCAGCAGCCGGACAGGGAACAATTCACCCCTCCACTTT
CDR3 protein: CASSRTGNNSPLHF
V gene: TRBV11-1
D gene: TRBD1
clone size: few
J gene: TRBJ1-6

CDR3 DNA: TGTGCCAGCAGCCTCCCAGGGGCTGGAAACACCATATATTTT
CDR3 protein: CASSLPGAGNTIYF
V gene: TRBV28
D gene: NA
clone size: NA
J gene: TRBJ1-3

CDR3 DNA: TGTGCCAGCAGCTCGCGGCGGGGAATAGCGGACGAGCAGTACTTC
CDR3 protein: CASSSRRGIADEQYF
V gene: TRBV13
D gene: NA
clone size: NA
J gene: TRBJ2-7

CDR3 DNA: TGTGCCAGCAGTCATATTAAGGAGCCCCAGCATTTT
CDR3 protein: CASSHIKEPQHF
V gene: TRBV7-2
D gene: NA
clone size: NA
J gene: TRBJ1-5

CDR3 DNA: TGTGCCAGCAGTCTGACAGGGGGCGCATGGAATGAGCAGTTCTTC
CDR3 protein: CASSLTGGAWNEQFF
V gene: TRBV27
D gene: TRBD1
clone size: NA
J gene: TRBJ2-1

CDR3 DNA: TGTGCCAGCAGCCAAGAGGCAGGGGGAGATGGCTACACCTTC
CDR3 protein: CASSQEAGGDGYTF
V gene: TRBV3-1/TRBV3-2
D gene: TRBD1
clone size: NA
J gene: TRBJ1-2

CDR3 DNA: TGTGCCAGCAGCAGGGGCGCAGATACGCAGTATTTT
CDR3 protein: CASSRGADTQYF
V gene: TRBV2
D gene: NA
clone size: NA
J gene: TRBJ2-3

CDR3 DNA: TGTGCCAGCAGCCCCGATAGCAATCAGCCCCAGCATTTT
CDR3 protein: CASSPDSNQPQHF
V gene: TRBV7-9
D gene: NA
clone size: few
J gene: TRBJ1-5

CDR3 DNA: TGTGCCACCAGCCCTACAGGGCACAATGAGCAGTTCTTC
CDR3 protein: CATSPTGHNEQFF
V gene: TRBV24-1
D gene: NA
clone size: NA
J gene: TRBJ2-1

CDR3 DNA: TGTGCCAGCAGTTTCGGGGGACCCAGGGTCAACGAAGCTTTCTTT
CDR3 protein: CASSFGGPRVNEAFF
V gene: TRBV28
D gene: NA
clone size: few
J gene: TRBJ1-1

CDR3 DNA: TGTGCCAGCAGTTTGCTCTGGGGCAGAGGATACGAGCAGTACTTC
CDR3 protein: CASSLLWGRGYEQYF
V gene: TRBV27
D gene: NA
clone size: NA
J gene: TRBJ2-7

CDR3 DNA: TGTGCCAGCAGCTCGACAGGTACCGATGAGCAGTTCTTC
CDR3 protein: CASSSTGTDEQFF
V gene: TRBV12-3/TRBV12-4
D gene: NA
clone size: NA
J gene: TRBJ2-1

CDR3 DNA: TGCGCCAGCAGATCATCGGGACAGAACACTGAAGCTTTCTTT
CDR3 protein: CASRSSGQNTEAFF
V gene: TRBV10-1
D gene: NA
clone size: NA
J gene: TRBJ1-1

CDR3 DNA: TGTGCCAGCAGGGGGGCGTACGAGCAGTACTTC
CDR3 protein: CASRGAYEQYF
V gene: TRBV2
D gene: NA
clone size: NA
J gene: TRBJ2-7

CDR3 DNA: TGTGCCAGCGACCCGGGGTTCAACTCCAAAGGGAAGTTCTTC
CDR3 protein: CASDPGFNSKGKFF
V gene: TRBV7-2
D gene: NA
clone size: NA
J gene: TRBJ2-1

CDR3 DNA: TGTGCCACCAGTGATGCGGCTGGAAAAGCTTTCTTT
CDR3 protein: CATSDAAGKAFF
V gene: TRBV24-1
D gene: NA
clone size: NA
J gene: TRBJ1-1

CDR3 DNA: TGTGCCAGCAGCGGGACAGGGAACTCCTACAATGAGCAGTTCTTC
CDR3 protein: CASSGTGNSYNEQFF
V gene: TRBV9
D gene: TRBD1
clone size: NA
J gene: TRBJ2-1

CDR3 DNA: TGTGCCAGTAGTCTGCGGGGGGCCCTGGGGACAGATACGCAGTATTTT
CDR3 protein: CASSLRGALGTDTQYF
V gene: TRBV19
D gene: TRBD2
clone size: NA
J gene: TRBJ2-3

CDR3 DNA: TGCGCCAGCAGCCTCGGAGGGGTCCAAGAGACCCAGTACTTC
CDR3 protein: CASSLGGVQETQYF
V gene: TRBV5-1
D gene: NA
clone size: NA
J gene: TRBJ2-5

CDR3 DNA: TGTGCCAGCAGTGTAAACCGAGGGGGCTACGAGCAGTACTTC
CDR3 protein: CASSVNRGGYEQYF
V gene: TRBV2
D gene: NA
clone size: NA
J gene: TRBJ2-7

CDR3 DNA: TGCGCCAGCATCCGCAGATCACACAGGGTCACCGGGGAGCTGTTTTTT
CDR3 protein: CASIRRSHRVTGELFF
V gene: TRBV10-1
D gene: NA
clone size: NA
J gene: TRBJ2-2

CDR3 DNA: TGTGCCAGCAGCTACAAGGACAGGCTACAGTTCTTC
CDR3 protein: CASSYKDRLQFF
V gene: TRBV5-6
D gene: TRBD1
clone size: NA
J gene: TRBJ2-1

CDR3 DNA: TGTGCTAGTGGTTGGCATGGTGAAAATGAGCAGTTCTTC
CDR3 protein: CASGWHGENEQFF
V gene: TRBV12-5
D gene: NA
clone size: NA
J gene: TRBJ2-1

CDR3 DNA: TGTGCCAGCAGCCCAGGGTCGGTTAGGGGCTACACCTTC
CDR3 protein: CASSPGSVRGYTF
V gene: TRBV6-2/TRBV6-3
D gene: NA
clone size: NA
J gene: TRBJ1-2